Presented here are 27 T cell receptor beta chains from one specimen sequenced in a study of CD8 T cells in Susac syndrome. RNA in amounts of about 0.5 to 1 ug was reverse transcribed with random hexamers. TCRdb redid the calling of the immunoSEQ multiplex PCR reads with MiXCR, one entry per CDR3 protein. Of 70,000 or so distinct CDR3 sequences listed, approximately 94% are singletons. Material: CD8+ T cells from PBMCs. The source of these receptors is a human donor with multiple sclerosis.

The rearrangement uses TRBV29-1 and TRBJ2-1; 11 positions agree with TRBD1. The germline V gene has CDR1 SQVTM and CDR2 ANQGSEA. The CDR3 sequence is 16 residues long. The ends lost 0 bases at V and 10 bases at J; junction bases unmatched: 11. DNA of the CDR3: TGCAGCGTTGAAGATCTTCAGGACAGGGGGCACGGCGAGCAGTTCTTC. It is translated as CSVEDLQDRGHGEQFF.

The rearrangement links TRBV29-1 to TRBJ2-2; D gene uncertain. With 4 bases removed from V and 7 bases from J, the gap between germline ends came to 10 bases. The CDR3 runs 12 residues. Germline V gene sequence: CDR1 SQVTM, CDR2 ANQGSEA. The CDR3 sequence is CSVVGWGGELFF. In nucleotides, the CDR3 is TGCAGCGTTGTTGGATGGGGCGGGGAGCTGTTTTTT.

V gene TRBV5-6 combines with J gene TRBJ1-6; 7 nucleotides match TRBD1. Looked up from germline, CDR1 is SGHDT and CDR2 is YYEEEE. The junction had 13 bases not matched to a gene; V was cut back by 4 bases and J by 0 bases. This CDR3 spans 19 amino acids. The CDR3, as DNA: TGTGCCAGCAGCCTGACCGACAGGGACAAGAGCTCCTATAATTCACCCCTCCACTTT. This sequence encodes CASSLTDRDKSSYNSPLHF. Full variable domain (missing parts from reference TRBV5-6 and TRBJ1-6): DAGVTQSPTHLIKTRGQQVTLRCSPKSGHDTVSWYQQALGQGPQFIFQYYEEEERQRGNFPDRFSGHQFPNYSSELNVNALLLGDSALYLCASSLTDRDKSSYNSPLHFGNGTRLTVT.

The J gene is TRBJ1-4, the V gene TRBV15; D might be TRBD1 (5 bases). Germline values: CDR1 LNHNV, CDR2 YYDKDF (reference sequence). The length of the CDR3 is 15 residues. V lost 0 bases to trimming and J lost 0 bases, with 5 bases between them. The CDR3 here is CATSRDRATNEKLFF. CDR3 DNA sequence: TGTGCCACCAGCAGAGACAGGGCAACTAATGAAAAACTGTTTTTT.

This chain's CDR3 is CSVDHLSGEVGEAFF. The CDR3 DNA is TGCAGCGTTGACCATTTATCAGGGGAGGTCGGTGAAGCTTTCTTT. The chain has TRBV29-1 and TRBJ1-1; TRBD1 might be the D (6 bases). The V and J ends lost 3 bases and 7 bases respectively, with 21 bases between them. Germline CDR1 reads SQVTM; CDR2 reads ANQGSEA. The CDR3 has 15 residues.

The V call is TRBV3-1, the J call TRBJ2-1; 7 bases are a match to TRBD1. V gave up 0 bases and J gave up 5 bases; unmatched junction bases: 10. Germline assignment: CDR1 LGHDT and CDR2 YNNKEL (reference sequence). The CDR3 covers 17 residues. CDR3 residues: CASSQDLGGDRDNEQFF. CDR3 nucleotides: TGTGCCAGCAGCCAAGATTTAGGTGGGGACAGAGACAATGAGCAGTTCTTC.

The chain uses TRBV29-1 and TRBJ1-2; a weak D match, TRBD1 (5 bases). The CDR3 runs to 14 residues. Germline loops: CDR1 SQVTM, CDR2 ANQGSEA. The V end lost 3 bases, the J end lost 6 bases, and 17 bases lay between the germline ends. CDR3 coding DNA: TGCAGCGTTGATTCCCCAGGGATGGCAAATGGCTACACCTTC. As protein: CSVDSPGMANGYTF. The complete variable domain, with remaining parts taken from reference TRBV29-1 and TRBJ1-2, reads SAVISQKPSRDICQRGTSLTIQCQVDSQVTMMFWYRQQPGQSLTLIATANQGSEATYESGFVIDKFPISRPNLTFSTLTVSNMSPEDSSIYLCSVDSPGMANGYTFGSGTRLTVV.

The V call is TRBV12-3 or TRBV12-4, the J call TRBJ2-1, with 13 bases fitting TRBD2. Trimming cost V 6 bases and J 8 bases; bases outside gene matches: 7. The CDR3 length is 15 residues. The CDR3 DNA follows: TGTGCCAGCAGACTAGCGGGGGGGCCTGGCCATGAGCAGTTCTTC. Residues: CASRLAGGPGHEQFF.

This clonotype appeared a single time. V gene TRBV29-1 combines with J gene TRBJ1-2; D gene ambiguous. Deletions cut 3 bases from V and 6 bases from J, with 14 bases between. CDR1 and CDR2 from the germline V gene are SQVTM and ANQGSEA. The length of the CDR3 is 13 residues. CDR3 DNA: TGCAGCGTTGAGGAGCGAGGGTGGAATGGCTACACCTTC. This encodes CSVEERGWNGYTF. Full variable domain (rest looked up from reference TRBV29-1 and TRBJ1-2): SAVISQKPSRDICQRGTSLTIQCQVDSQVTMMFWYRQQPGQSLTLIATANQGSEATYESGFVIDKFPISRPNLTFSTLTVSNMSPEDSSIYLCSVEERGWNGYTFGSGTRLTVV.

The CDR3 protein is CSARGAYEQYF. For the CDR3, the DNA is TGCAGTGCTAGAGGTGCCTACGAGCAGTACTTC. This rearrangement joins TRBV20-1 to TRBJ2-7; D uncertain. Trimming took 1 base from V and 2 from J, leaving 3 bases between them. CDR3 length equals 11 residues. Germline CDR1 DFQATT, CDR2 SNEGSKA (reference sequence).

This chain uses TRBV9 with TRBJ2-5, with 7 bases lining up with TRBD1. Germline V gene sequence: CDR1 SGDLS, CDR2 YYNGEE. CDR3 size: 15 residues. J was trimmed by 5 bases and V by 3 bases; bases with no gene match: 10. Here the CDR3 DNA reads TGTGCCAGCAGCGCCTTTACAGGGGTGCGGGAGACCCAGTACTTC. It specifies CASSAFTGVRETQYF.

The rearrangement uses TRBV7-8 and TRBJ1-5; D possibly corresponds to TRBD1 (5 bases). This CDR3 spans 16 amino acids. Per the germline V gene, CDR1 is SGHVS and CDR2 is FQNEAQ. Trimming shortened V by 5 bases and J by 0 bases, and 14 bases separated the two germline ends. In DNA, the CDR3 is TGTGCCAGCAGCCAGGCGGGGGAATATAGCAATCAGCCCCAGCATTTT. Its translation is CASSQAGEYSNQPQHF.

The chain combines TRBV19 with TRBJ2-7; 8 bases are shared with TRBD1. Germline V gives CDR1 LNHDA, CDR2 SQIVND (reference sequence). J gave up 3 bases and V 5 bases, and 9 bases lay outside the gene matches. CDR3 size: 15 residues. This chain's CDR3 is CASSVGQGLIYEQYF. The CDR3 DNA sequence: TGTGCCAGTAGTGTCGGACAGGGCTTGATCTACGAGCAGTACTTC.

V usage is TRBV27 and J usage is TRBJ2-7; TRBD1 is a possible D gene (6 bases). Germline V gene lookup returns CDR1 MNHEY and CDR2 SMNVEV (reference sequence). Trimming removed 5 bases at V and 2 bases at J, with 16 bases between. The CDR3 covers 15 residues. In nucleotides, the CDR3 is TGTGCCAGCAGTCTACTAATACAGGGCCCCTACGAGCAGTACTTC. Amino acid sequence: CASSLLIQGPYEQYF.

This clonotype was seen just once. The chain employs TRBV12-3 or TRBV12-4 and TRBJ2-4; unclear D gene. The CDR3 contains 13 residues. The V gene lost 6 bases and the J gene lost 1 base, with 7 bases spanning the gap. The CDR3: CASSSGAKNIQYF. The CDR3 nucleotides read TGTGCCAGCAGCTCTGGGGCCAAAAACATTCAGTACTTC.

The chain links TRBV6-5 to TRBJ1-1, with 8 positions matching TRBD1. Germline V gene lookup returns CDR1 MNHEY and CDR2 SVGAGI. The CDR3 length is 15 residues. V trimming: 4 bases; J trimming: 0 bases; junction bases outside the gene matches: 4. CDR3 in DNA: TGTGCCAGCAGTTTGACAGGGGCGGTGAACACTGAAGCTTTCTTT. Translated: CASSLTGAVNTEAFF.

This chain joins TRBV4-2 and TRBJ1-2; the match to TRBD1 covers 8 bases. Germline CDR1 is LGHNA and CDR2 is YNFKEQ. The junction had 5 bases not matched to a gene; V was cut back by 0 bases and J by 5 bases. The CDR3 sequence is 15 residues long. The DNA for the CDR3 is TGTGCCAGCAGCCAAGAGGCAGGGGGCTTGTATGGCTACACCTTC. It yields the protein CASSQEAGGLYGYTF.

The gene calls are TRBV6-5 and TRBJ2-3; TRBD2 matches 9 bases. The germline gives CDR1 MNHEY, CDR2 SVGAGI. CDR3 length equals 15 residues. Unmatched junction bases numbered 4, after V lost 2 bases and J lost 4 bases. CDR3 sequence reads: CASSYGGGGADTQYF. CDR3 in DNA: TGTGCCAGCAGTTACGGGGGCGGGGGGGCAGATACGCAGTATTTT.

The V and J genes are TRBV19 and TRBJ1-2; 7 bases align to TRBD1. V lost 7 bases to trimming and J lost 10 bases; unmatched junction nucleotides: 12. This CDR3 has 13 residues. The germline CDR1 and CDR2 sequences are LNHDA and SQIVND (reference sequence). As DNA, the CDR3 is TGTGCCAGTACCCCCGGGACAGCGCGGTTCTACACCTTC. This translates into CASTPGTARFYTF.

The J gene is TRBJ2-7, the V gene TRBV2; TRBD1 matches 10 bases. The V and J ends lost 8 bases and 5 bases, in that order; junction bases with no gene match: 6. Germline CDR1 reads SNHLY; CDR2 reads FYNNEI. The CDR3 contains 13 residues. CDR3 protein: CASGGGTGDEQYF. In DNA form, the CDR3 reads TGTGCCAGCGGCGGGGGGACAGGGGACGAGCAGTACTTC.

The chain recombines TRBV27 with TRBJ2-3, with 10 positions matching TRBD1. Germline CDR1 reads MNHEY; CDR2 reads SMNVEV (reference sequence). The trim removed 1 base at V and 0 bases at J, leaving 10 bases unmatched. The length of the CDR3 is 19 residues. CDR3 DNA: TGTGCCAGCAGTTTATTTATGGGACAGGGGACAACTAGCACAGATACGCAGTATTTT. Translated, it gives CASSLFMGQGTTSTDTQYF.

This chain links TRBV11-2 with TRBJ2-7; 8 nucleotides align to TRBD1. The CDR3 covers 14 residues. Germline-derived CDR1 and CDR2 are SGHAT and FQNNGV. The trim removed 1 base at V and 2 bases at J, leaving 1 base unmatched. DNA for the CDR3: TGTGCCAGCAGCTTAGTCAGGGGGCCCTACGAGCAGTACTTC. This translates into CASSLVRGPYEQYF.

The table lists this clonotype with a count of one. The chain has TRBV2 and TRBJ1-2, with TRBD1 matching over 7 bases. Germline V CDR1 and CDR2: SNHLY, FYNNEI. V trimming: 10 bases; J trimming: 2 bases; junction bases outside the gene matches: 7. The CDR3 covers 13 residues. The CDR3 is CAIAGQRNYGYTF. In nucleotides, the CDR3 is TGTGCCATTGCGGGACAGCGGAACTATGGCTACACCTTC.

This chain joins TRBV6-2 or TRBV6-3 and TRBJ2-7; no clear D. Germline CDR1 and CDR2: MNHEY and SVGEGT. The CDR3 spans 13 residues. Trimming took off 0 bases at V and 2 bases at J, with 5 bases between the two ends. DNA of the CDR3: TGTGCCAGCAGTTACTCGACAACCTACGAGCAGTACTTC. Its translation: CASSYSTTYEQYF.

The J gene is TRBJ1-2, the V gene TRBV14; TRBD1 agrees at 7 bases. After removal of 1 base from V and 3 bases from J, the junction contained 8 bases not matched to a gene. CDR3 size: 16 residues. The germline V gene has CDR1 SGHDN and CDR2 FVKESK. CDR3: CASSQVTGTQDYGYTF. CDR3 DNA sequence: TGTGCCAGCAGCCAAGTGACAGGGACTCAAGACTATGGCTACACCTTC.

CDR3 DNA: TGCAGCGTTGCGGGCACAAATCTGAACACTGAAGCTTTCTTT. Amino acids: CSVAGTNLNTEAFF. The gene calls are TRBV29-1 and TRBJ1-1; D uncertain. This CDR3 has 14 residues. Trimming pared 4 bases from V and 0 bases from J, leaving 12 bases between. Germline lookup yields CDR1 SQVTM and CDR2 ANQGSEA.

This clonotype appeared a single time. This chain joins TRBV9 and TRBJ1-2; no reliable D call. The germline V gene has CDR1 SGDLS and CDR2 YYNGEE. V dropped 3 bases and J dropped 6 bases, with 6 bases sitting between them. This CDR3 contains 11 residues. CDR3: CASSAVNGYTF. The CDR3 DNA reads TGTGCCAGCAGCGCAGTTAATGGCTACACCTTC. The complete variable domain, with remaining parts taken from reference TRBV9 and TRBJ1-2, reads DSGVTQTPKHLITATGQRVTLRCSPRSGDLSVYWYQQSLDQGLQFLIQYYNGEERAKGNILERFSAQQFPDLHSELNLSSLELGDSALYFCASSAVNGYTFGSGTRLTVV.